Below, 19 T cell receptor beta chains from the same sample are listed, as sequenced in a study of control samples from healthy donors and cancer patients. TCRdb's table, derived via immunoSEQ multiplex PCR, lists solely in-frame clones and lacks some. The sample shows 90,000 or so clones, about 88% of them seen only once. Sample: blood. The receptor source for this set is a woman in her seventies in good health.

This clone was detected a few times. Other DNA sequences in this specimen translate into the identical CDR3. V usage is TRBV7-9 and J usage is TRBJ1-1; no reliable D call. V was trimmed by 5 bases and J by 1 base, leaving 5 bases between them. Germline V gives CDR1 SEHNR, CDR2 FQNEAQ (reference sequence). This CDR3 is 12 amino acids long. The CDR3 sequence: CASSNTNTEAFF. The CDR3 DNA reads TGTGCCAGCAGCAACACGAACACTGAAGCTTTCTTT.

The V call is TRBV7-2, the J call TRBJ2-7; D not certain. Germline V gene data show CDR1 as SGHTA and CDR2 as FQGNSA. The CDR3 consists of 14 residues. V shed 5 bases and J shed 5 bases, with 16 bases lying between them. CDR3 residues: CASSQRPYRNEQYF. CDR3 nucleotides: TGTGCCAGCAGCCAAAGGCCGTATAGAAACGAGCAGTACTTC.

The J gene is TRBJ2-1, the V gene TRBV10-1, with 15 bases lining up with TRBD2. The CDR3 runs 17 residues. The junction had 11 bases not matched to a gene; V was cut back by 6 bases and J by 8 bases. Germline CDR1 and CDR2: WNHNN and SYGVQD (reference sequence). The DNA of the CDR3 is TGCGCCAGCAGGGGCCCGGGACTAGCGGGAGGCAGGGATGAGCAGTTCTTC. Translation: CASRGPGLAGGRDEQFF.

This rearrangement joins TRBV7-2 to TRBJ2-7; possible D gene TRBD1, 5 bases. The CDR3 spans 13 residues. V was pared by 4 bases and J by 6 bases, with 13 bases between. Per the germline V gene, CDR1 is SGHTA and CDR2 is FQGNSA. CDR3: CASSSHQGSEQYF. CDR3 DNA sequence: TGTGCCAGCAGCTCTCATCAGGGTAGCGAGCAGTACTTC.

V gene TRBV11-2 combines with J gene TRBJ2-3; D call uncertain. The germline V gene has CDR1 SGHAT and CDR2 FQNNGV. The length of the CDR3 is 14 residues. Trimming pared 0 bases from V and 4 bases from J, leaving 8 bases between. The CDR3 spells CASSLDSTADTQYF. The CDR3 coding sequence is TGTGCCAGCAGCTTAGATTCGACCGCAGATACGCAGTATTTT.

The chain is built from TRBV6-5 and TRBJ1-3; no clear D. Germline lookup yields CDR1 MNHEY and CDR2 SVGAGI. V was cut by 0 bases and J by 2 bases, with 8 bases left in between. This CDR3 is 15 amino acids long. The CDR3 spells CASSYSDGTGNTIYF. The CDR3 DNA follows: TGTGCCAGCAGTTACTCCGACGGTACTGGAAACACCATATATTTT.

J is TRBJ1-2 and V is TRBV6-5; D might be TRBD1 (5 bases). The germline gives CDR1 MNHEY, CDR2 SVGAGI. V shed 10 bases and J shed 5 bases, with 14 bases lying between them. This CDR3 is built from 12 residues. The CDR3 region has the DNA TGTGCCACCTTTGGGACGGTTTATGGCTACACCTTC. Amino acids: CATFGTVYGYTF.

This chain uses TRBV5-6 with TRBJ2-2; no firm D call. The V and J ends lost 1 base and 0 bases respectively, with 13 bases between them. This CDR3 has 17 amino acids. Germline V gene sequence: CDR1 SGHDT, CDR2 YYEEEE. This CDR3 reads CASSLPVAPANTGELFF. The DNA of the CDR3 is TGTGCCAGCAGCTTGCCTGTGGCCCCAGCGAACACCGGGGAGCTGTTTTTT.

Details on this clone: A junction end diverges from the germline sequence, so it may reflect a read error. The CDR3: CASSFRVLFF. CDR3 coding DNA: TGTGCCAGCAGTTTCCGGGTCCTCTTCTTC. The chain is built from TRBV6-5 and TRBJ1-2; no clear D. The CDR3 has 10 amino acids. Germline V gene data show CDR1 as MNHEY and CDR2 as SVGAGI.

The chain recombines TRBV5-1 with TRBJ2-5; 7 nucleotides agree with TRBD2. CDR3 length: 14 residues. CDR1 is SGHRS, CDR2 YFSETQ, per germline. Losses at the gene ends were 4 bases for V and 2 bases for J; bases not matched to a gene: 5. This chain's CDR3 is CASSKGLLQETQYF. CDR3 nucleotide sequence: TGCGCCAGCAGCAAGGGACTACTTCAAGAGACCCAGTACTTC.

The CDR3 DNA follows: TGTGCCAGCAGCCAAGGGAACGGTCCCTACAATGAGCAGTTCTTC. This sequence encodes CASSQGNGPYNEQFF. The V gene is TRBV3-1 (or the pseudogene TRBV3-2), the J gene TRBJ2-1; D gene uncertain. Trimming took 1 base from V and 2 from J, leaving 9 bases between them. Germline-derived CDR1 and CDR2 are LGHDT and YNNKEL (reference sequence). There are 15 residues in the CDR3.

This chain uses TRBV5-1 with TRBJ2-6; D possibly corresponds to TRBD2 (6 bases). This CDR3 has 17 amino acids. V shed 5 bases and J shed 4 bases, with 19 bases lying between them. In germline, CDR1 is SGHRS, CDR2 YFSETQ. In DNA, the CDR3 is TGCGCCAGCAGGGAGGGGAAGAGCACCGCGGGGGCCAACGTCCTGACTTTC. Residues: CASREGKSTAGANVLTF.

CDR3 sequence: CASSLTGISNTEAFF. CDR3 bases: TGCGCCAGCAGCCTTACCGGGATCTCGAACACTGAAGCTTTCTTT. The chain uses TRBV5-1 and TRBJ1-1; D uncertain. The CDR3 runs to 15 residues. CDR1 and CDR2 from the germline V gene are SGHRS and YFSETQ. Trimming cost V 4 bases and J 1 base, with 14 bases left between them.

CDR3 nucleotides: TGCGCCAGCCGCCGGGAACAAAGCACAGATACGCAGTATTTT. Translated, it gives CASRREQSTDTQYF. The J gene is TRBJ2-3, the V gene TRBV5-1; D is perhaps TRBD2 (5 bases). V shed 7 bases and J shed 0 bases, with 12 bases lying between them. Per germline, CDR1 SGHRS and CDR2 YFSETQ. The CDR3 is made up of 14 amino acids.

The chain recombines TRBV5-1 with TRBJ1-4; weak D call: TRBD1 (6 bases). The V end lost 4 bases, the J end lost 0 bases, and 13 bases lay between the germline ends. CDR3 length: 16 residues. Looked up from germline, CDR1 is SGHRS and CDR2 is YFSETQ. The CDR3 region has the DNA TGCGCCAGCAGCGCAGGGGACACTGCAACTAATGAAAAACTGTTTTTT. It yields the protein CASSAGDTATNEKLFF.

CDR3 in DNA: TGTGCCAGCAGCCAAGGGACAGGCCCCTACGAGCAGTACTTC. Encoded protein: CASSQGTGPYEQYF. The V gene is TRBV11-2, the J gene TRBJ2-7; TRBD1 agrees at 8 bases. V was clipped by 5 bases and J by 2 bases; unmatched bases: 5. Per germline, CDR1 SGHAT and CDR2 FQNNGV. This CDR3 region has 14 residues.

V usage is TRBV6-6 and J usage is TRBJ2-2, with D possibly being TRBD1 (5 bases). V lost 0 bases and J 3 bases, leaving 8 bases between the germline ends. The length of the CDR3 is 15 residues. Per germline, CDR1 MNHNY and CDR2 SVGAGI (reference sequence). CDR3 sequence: CASSYSTVDTGELFF. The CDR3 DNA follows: TGTGCCAGCAGTTACTCGACAGTTGACACCGGGGAGCTGTTTTTT.

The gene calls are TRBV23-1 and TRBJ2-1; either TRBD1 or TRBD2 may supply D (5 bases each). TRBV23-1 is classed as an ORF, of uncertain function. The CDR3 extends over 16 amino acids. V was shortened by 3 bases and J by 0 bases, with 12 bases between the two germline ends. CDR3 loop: CASSQGDRSSYNEQFF. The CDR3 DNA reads TGCGCCAGCAGTCAGGGGGACCGGAGCTCCTACAATGAGCAGTTCTTC.

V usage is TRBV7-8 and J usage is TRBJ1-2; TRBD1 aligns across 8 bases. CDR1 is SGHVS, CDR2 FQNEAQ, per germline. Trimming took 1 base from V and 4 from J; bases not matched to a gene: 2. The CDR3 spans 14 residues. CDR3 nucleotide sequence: TGTGCCAGCAGCTTAGGGGACAGGTTCTATGGCTACACCTTC. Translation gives CASSLGDRFYGYTF.